This T cell receptor beta chain was documented in a study of PD-1 blockade in mismatch repair-deficient tumors. Whole-study context: Enrolled about 2012-2017, patients had progressing, pretreated mismatch repair-deficient cancers of around 12 types. General study results and limits: Tumor-resident clones, often absent from pretreatment blood, expanded after pembrolizumab and then contracted.

Every patient had mismatch repair deficiency by PCR or immunohistochemistry. With respect to this clone: What it recognizes is unknown.

Libraries were prepared by immunoSEQ multiplex PCR; TCRdb keeps only in-frame clonotypes and omits some of them. The sample holds some 110,000 clones, 60% to 85% seen once. The sequenced sample was peripheral blood, obtained 60 weeks after starting pembrolizumab. The receptor was isolated from an adult with mismatch repair-deficient cancer.

The CDR3 is CASSLIAGNTEAFF. The CDR3, as DNA: TGTGCCAGCAGCTTAATTGCAGGGAACACTGAAGCTTTCTTT. V gene TRBV7-3 combines with J gene TRBJ1-1; D uncertain. CDR1 and CDR2 from the germline V gene are SGHTA and FQGTGA. Trimming pared 1 base from V and 1 base from J, leaving 7 bases between. The length of the CDR3 is 14 residues.